Presented here are 17 T cell receptor beta chains from one specimen sequenced in a study of cytomegalovirus exposure and HLA in healthy donors. Both 60 Vbeta primers and 13 Jbeta primers went into the PCR. Clones were read by immunoSEQ multiplex PCR, and TCRdb kept only the in-frame ones, dropping some. The sample contains about 180,000 clones, just over 75% of which appear only once. The sequenced sample was PBMCs. Source of these receptors: a man aged 18 to 29 in good health and CMV-seronegative.

The V gene is TRBV11-2, the J gene TRBJ2-4; 10 positions agree with TRBD1. Trimming cost V 4 bases and J 5 bases; bases outside gene matches: 5. The CDR3 contains 15 residues. Germline V gene data show CDR1 as SGHAT and CDR2 as FQNNGV. CDR3 in amino acids: CASSSRDRGQNIQYF. CDR3 nucleotides: TGTGCCAGCAGCTCCCGGGACAGGGGACAAAACATTCAGTACTTC.

The gene calls are TRBV7-2 and TRBJ2-1, with 7 bases that match TRBD2. V lost 7 bases to trimming and J lost 6 bases; unmatched junction nucleotides: 9. This CDR3 has 14 residues. Germline V gene data show CDR1 as SGHTA and CDR2 as FQGNSA. The CDR3 spells CASTLVVAGNEQFF. CDR3 coding DNA: TGTGCCAGCACCCTCGTGGTAGCGGGCAATGAGCAGTTCTTC.

The chain recombines TRBV5-1 with TRBJ2-5, with D perhaps matching TRBD2 (5 bases). Deletions cut 1 base from V and 1 base from J, with 14 bases between. Germline loops: CDR1 SGHRS, CDR2 YFSETQ. The CDR3 is made up of 16 amino acids. CDR3 in DNA: TGCGCCAGCAGCTTGCTAGCCGTGAGCTCCCAAGAGACCCAGTACTTC. Its protein product is CASSLLAVSSQETQYF.

This chain joins TRBV4-2 and TRBJ2-2; a weak D match, TRBD2 (6 bases). Deletions cut 0 bases from V and 4 bases from J, with 15 bases between. This CDR3 is 17 amino acids long. CDR1 and CDR2 from the germline V gene are LGHNA and YNFKEQ. CDR3 amino acids: CASSQDSAEGGTGELFF. CDR3 sequence (DNA): TGTGCCAGCAGCCAAGATTCGGCGGAGGGAGGCACCGGGGAGCTGTTTTTT.

V is TRBV30 and J is TRBJ2-1; D call uncertain. The V end lost 2 bases, the J end lost 3 bases, and 5 bases lay between the germline ends. CDR3 length: 12 amino acids. Germline V gene sequence: CDR1 GTSNPN, CDR2 SVGIG (reference sequence). The CDR3: CAWSRDYNEQFF. CDR3 nucleotides: TGTGCCTGGAGTCGCGACTACAATGAGCAGTTCTTC.

The rearrangement joins TRBV7-3 to TRBJ2-2; perhaps TRBD2 as D (6 bases). The germline V gene has CDR1 SGHTA and CDR2 FQGTGA. The length of the CDR3 is 16 residues. Trimming stripped 4 bases from V and 4 bases from J, with 16 bases between. The chain's CDR3 is CASSSRPSARTGELFF. The CDR3 DNA is TGTGCCAGCAGCTCCCGCCCTAGCGCCCGCACCGGGGAGCTGTTTTTT.

The rearrangement uses TRBV4-3 and TRBJ1-1, with 10 bases fitting TRBD1. The CDR3 totals 14 residues. J lost 6 bases, V lost 4 bases, and 5 bases had no gene match. Per the germline V gene, CDR1 is LGHNA and CDR2 is YSLEER. Here the CDR3 reads CASSPRQGAAEAFF. CDR3 DNA: TGCGCCAGCAGCCCCCGACAGGGGGCGGCTGAAGCTTTCTTT.

The J gene is TRBJ1-2, the V gene TRBV6-5, with 11 bases aligning to TRBD1. V trimming: 6 bases; J trimming: 8 bases; junction bases outside the gene matches: 8. Germline values: CDR1 MNHEY, CDR2 SVGAGI. The CDR3 is 14 residues long. CDR3 amino acids: CASRQDRGLHGYTF. CDR3 nucleotide sequence: TGTGCCAGCAGACAGGACAGGGGGCTACACGGCTACACCTTC.

This clone occurred once. V and J are TRBV29-1 and TRBJ2-1, with D maybe TRBD2 (5 bases). CDR3 length: 12 residues. CDR1 is SQVTM, CDR2 ANQGSEA, per germline. Trimming took off 6 bases at V and 2 bases at J, with 8 bases between the two ends. CDR3 DNA: TGCAGCGTCCGAGGGCCCTACAATGAGCAGTTCTTC. It translates to CSVRGPYNEQFF.

The chain is built from TRBV7-8 and TRBJ1-4; 9 nucleotides line up with TRBD1. In germline, CDR1 is SGHVS, CDR2 FQNEAQ. The junction had 1 base not matched to a gene; V was cut back by 1 base and J by 10 bases. The CDR3 covers 13 residues. The CDR3 loop reads CASSLGQGVKLFF. The CDR3 nucleotides are TGTGCCAGCAGCTTAGGACAGGGGGTAAAACTGTTTTTT. Filled out from reference TRBV7-8 and TRBJ1-4, the complete variable domain reads GAGVSQSPRYKVAKRGQDVALRCDPISGHVSLFWYQQALGQGPEFLTYFQNEAQLDKSGLPSDRFFAERPEGSVSTLKIQRTQQEDSAVYLCASSLGQGVKLFFGSGTQLSVL.

The rearrangement links TRBV6-5 to TRBJ2-3; TRBD1 might be the D (6 bases). The germline V gene encodes CDR1 MNHEY and CDR2 SVGAGI. The V and J ends lost 3 bases and 7 bases respectively, with 17 bases between them. This CDR3 has 15 residues. The CDR3 here is CASSYDRQAANTQYF. The CDR3 DNA sequence: TGTGCCAGCAGTTATGACCGACAGGCGGCAAATACGCAGTATTTT.

V and J are TRBV10-3 and TRBJ2-1; TRBD2 aligns across 14 bases. V gave up 2 bases and J gave up 5 bases; unmatched junction bases: 2. The germline CDR1 and CDR2 sequences are ENHRY and SYGVKD. The CDR3 spans 16 residues. In DNA form, the CDR3 reads TGTGCCATCAGTGAGGGACTAGCGGGAGGTGACAATGAGCAGTTCTTC. Its protein is CAISEGLAGGDNEQFF.

The chain recombines TRBV6-4 with TRBJ2-3; D might be TRBD2 (8 bases). The CDR3 is 16 amino acids. Germline assignment: CDR1 MRHNA and CDR2 SNTAGT. Trimming took 5 bases from V and 1 from J, leaving 16 bases between them. The CDR3, as DNA: TGTGCCAGCAGTCGACAGGGACTAGGGGGCACAGATACGCAGTATTTT. This sequence encodes CASSRQGLGGTDTQYF.

The genes are TRBV4-1 and TRBJ2-2; 15 bases line up with TRBD2. In germline, CDR1 is MGHRA, CDR2 YSYEKL. V lost 2 bases, J lost 11 bases, and 9 bases stayed unmatched. The CDR3 length is 17 residues. The CDR3 is CASSQLSPGLAGGELFF. The CDR3 nucleotides read TGCGCCAGCAGCCAACTTTCCCCGGGACTAGCGGGAGGAGAGCTGTTTTTT.

This clone has a single count. V gene TRBV29-1 combines with J gene TRBJ2-1; 11 bases are a match to TRBD2. This CDR3 region has 13 residues. Germline assignment: CDR1 SQVTM and CDR2 ANQGSEA. V shed 7 bases, J shed 6 bases, and the junction held 5 bases outside the gene matches. CDR3 nucleotides: TGCAGCGGAACTAGCGGGAGTGTCAATGAGCAGTTCTTC. Encoded protein: CSGTSGSVNEQFF.

This chain connects TRBV4-3 to TRBJ1-1; TRBD1 matches 7 bases. The germline CDR1 and CDR2 sequences are LGHNA and YSLEER. Germline trimming cut 3 bases from V and 4 bases from J; bases unmatched to any gene: 8. The CDR3 has 15 amino acids. CDR3 DNA sequence: TGCGCCAGCAGCCACCAGGGGGTTGTGGGCACTGAAGCTTTCTTT. It codes for CASSHQGVVGTEAFF.

This sequence joins TRBV6-6 and TRBJ2-5; 8 bases are shared with TRBD1. CDR1 is MNHNY and CDR2 is SVGAGI in the germline V gene (reference sequence). V shed 3 bases, J shed 7 bases, and the junction held 10 bases outside the gene matches. The CDR3 has 15 residues. The CDR3 coding sequence is TGTGCCAGCAGTTATAGGGCAGGGGGCACGGGGACCCAGTACTTC. Its translation: CASSYRAGGTGTQYF.